These 6 T cell receptor beta chains were all obtained from the same sample, sequenced in a study of blood T cells in healthy people across ages. Primers used in a second PCR of about 7 to 12 cycles were a sample-barcoded 5' primer and a J-beta primer mix. Via MiXCR, TCRdb re-called the 5' RACE reads, giving one row per CDR3 protein. Of 1.8 million or so distinct CDR3 sequences listed, 30% to 40% are singletons. Specimen: blood. All receptors come from a human donor in good health.

V is TRBV5-1 and J is TRBJ1-2, with TRBD1 identical over 7 bases. The CDR3 totals 15 residues. From germline, CDR1 is SGHRS and CDR2 YFSETQ. The V gene end was trimmed by 4 bases and the J gene end by 3 bases; junction bases not matched to a gene: 9. DNA of the CDR3: TGCGCCAGCAGCGCGACAGGGATGCTTTACTATGGCTACACCTTC. This gives the protein CASSATGMLYYGYTF.

The J gene is TRBJ2-7, the V gene TRBV4-3; 8 positions match TRBD1. Near its end, the DNA agrees better with TRBJ2-5, so the J call may be wrong. CDR1 and CDR2 (germline): LGHNA, YSLEER. The CDR3 contains 15 residues. CDR3 nucleotide sequence: TGCGCCAGCAGCCAAGGGACAGGGAACGGAGAGACCCAGTACTTC. It translates to CASSQGTGNGETQYF.

The chain joins TRBV12-3 or TRBV12-4 to TRBJ2-7; no firm D call. The CDR3 runs to 11 residues. Trimming shortened V by 5 bases and J by 9 bases, and 11 bases separated the two germline ends. Here the CDR3 reads CASSPDWRQYF. CDR3 nucleotides: TGTGCCAGCAGTCCCGACTGGAGGCAGTACTTC.

This clonotype was recorded a few times. The CDR3 reads CASSLAGYGANVLTF. The DNA for the CDR3 is TGTGCCAGCAGCTTAGCAGGGTATGGGGCCAACGTCCTGACTTTC. V is TRBV7-2 and J is TRBJ2-6; no clear D. The CDR3 extends over 15 amino acids. From germline, CDR1 is SGHTA and CDR2 FQGNSA. Deletions cut 0 bases from V and 3 bases from J, with 6 bases between.

This clonotype was observed a handful of times. The chain couples TRBV20-1 to TRBJ2-1; no definite D call. This CDR3 is built from 15 residues. The V gene's germline CDR1 is DFQATT and CDR2 SNEGSKA (reference sequence). V dropped 5 bases and J dropped 5 bases, with 19 bases sitting between them. CDR3 protein: CSADPLQMANNEQFF. The CDR3 DNA is TGCAGTGCTGACCCTCTTCAAATGGCCAACAATGAGCAGTTCTTC.

The V and J genes are TRBV12-3 or TRBV12-4 and TRBJ1-2, with 8 positions matching TRBD1. V trimming: 8 bases; J trimming: 8 bases; junction bases outside the gene matches: 4. The CDR3 contains 11 residues. The CDR3 sequence is CASARQGGYTF. The CDR3 region has the DNA TGTGCCAGCGCTAGACAGGGGGGCTACACCTTC.